This T cell receptor beta chain was sequenced during a study of T cell repertoires in cytomegalovirus infection (dated by TCRdb to between 2018 and 2021). The study in broad terms: Peptide stimulations targeted recently identified HLA-C-restricted CMV epitopes, whose presentation resists viral immunomodulation, together with well-studied HLA-B-restricted epitopes. Donor HLA type was relevant to the analysis, because carriage of CMV infection together with the matching HLA type was indicated by public TCR beta signatures. On the study overall, not on this receptor specifically: In both this cohort and an independent roughly 350-donor cohort, the cumulative frequency of public TCR beta family members distinguished carriers of CMV infection plus the relevant HLA type. In the ex vivo response, HLA-C-restricted CMV-specific TCR beta clonotypes were dominant, and in two of eight donors the single most frequent clonotype came from this HLA-C-restricted group.

The sequencing machine was an Illumina HiSeq 1500. Through fastp at Q25 and MiXCR, TCRdb rebuilt clones from the public reads, retaining in-frame beta chains. Records with the same CDR3 protein are collapsed into one entry carrying the most frequent genes and DNA. The sample profile shows about 100,000 distinct CDR3 sequences; 25% to 30% of them were found once. Clones ranked in the top ten supply 65% to 75% of the sample. The sample's treatment or condition label, in plain terms: in vitro stimulation with specific CMV peptide epitopes to enrich CMV-specific T cells. Trimming removed 4 bases from V and 2 bases from J, leaving 12 bases between the germline ends. The CDR3 sequence holds 14 residues, the cysteine and phenylalanine included. Just CDR3 DNA is preserved here, 42 bases in frame from base 1. For CDR1 and CDR2, the germline V gene (reference sequence) lists DFQATT and SNEGSKA. This clonotype has a handful of counts. Its antigen is currently not known. Base qualities were left out, and no much larger clone turns up one base away.

Source: CD8+ T cells from cultured PBMCs, taken from culture after CMV antigen stimulation. The rearranged segments are TRBV20-1 and TRBJ1-5, with the D segment identity uncertain. The clonotype originates from a human donor in good health (CMV status not recorded). Some clones in this sample may be carry-over from other donors' samples. DNA sequence: TGCAGTGCTACGGACGACGGTCGCAATCAGCCCCAGCATTTT. Translated, it gives CSATDDGRNQPQHF.